Detailed here is one T cell receptor (beta chain). The antigen remains undetermined. These data are taken from a study of CD8 T cells in Susac syndrome. About the research overall: Patients with Susac syndrome were therapy-naive, on corticosteroids, or on intravenous immunoglobulin alone at the time that blood was drawn. The study, taken as a whole, reports: The study acknowledged a relatively small number of individuals in its TCR sequencing and HLA analysis. Clonal expansion was not seen in any Susac syndrome CD4+ T cell repertoire.

Trimming removed 3 bases from V and 2 bases from J, with 6 bases in between. There are 13 residues in the CDR3. Random hexamers were used to reverse transcribe roughly 0.45 to 1 ug of RNA. TCRdb recomputed calls from the immunoSEQ multiplex PCR reads with MiXCR, one row per CDR3 protein. The sample lists about 150,000 distinct CDR3 sequences, approximately 95% occurring once. Diagnostic criteria for definite or probable disease, in their recently defined form, were met by the patients with Susac syndrome. The V call is TRBV12-3 or TRBV12-4, the J call TRBJ2-3, with D maybe TRBD1 (6 bases). The source of this sequence is a human donor with Susac syndrome. The specimen was CD4+ T cells from PBMCs. CDR3 DNA sequence: TGTGCCAGCAGTTTGGGGGCCACAGATACGCAGTATTTT. It yields the protein CASSLGATDTQYF.